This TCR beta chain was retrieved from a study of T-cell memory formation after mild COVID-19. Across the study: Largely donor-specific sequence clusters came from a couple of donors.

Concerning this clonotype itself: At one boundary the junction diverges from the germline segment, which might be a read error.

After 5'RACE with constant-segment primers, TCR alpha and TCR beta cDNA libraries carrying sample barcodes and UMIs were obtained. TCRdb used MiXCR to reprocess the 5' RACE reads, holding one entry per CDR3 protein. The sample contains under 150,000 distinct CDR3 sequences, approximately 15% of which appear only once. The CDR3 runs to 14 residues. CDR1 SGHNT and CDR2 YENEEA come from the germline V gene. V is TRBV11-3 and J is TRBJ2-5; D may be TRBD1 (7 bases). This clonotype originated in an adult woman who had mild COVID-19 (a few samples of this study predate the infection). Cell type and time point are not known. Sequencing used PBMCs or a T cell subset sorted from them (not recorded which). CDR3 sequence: CSSSPGGKRETQYF. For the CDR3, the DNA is TGTTCCAGCAGCCCAGGGGGGAAGAGAGAGACCCAGTACTTC.